A single sample is the source of the 15 T cell receptor beta chains below, sequenced in a study of T cells in Graves' hyperthyroidism and ophthalmopathy. TCR beta CDR3 regions were amplified from RNA transcripts. The primer set for the first-round RT-PCR of the TCR CDR3 was HTBI. TCRdb itself ran the multiplex PCR reads through MiXCR, one entry per CDR3 protein. Of about 500,000 distinct CDR3 sequences listed, around 15% were seen once; the top ten hold 15% to 20%. Sample: blood. Receptors were obtained from a woman between 18 and 30 years old with Graves' hyperthyroidism.

This clonotype has only a few counts. This sequence joins TRBV7-9 and TRBJ2-7; possible D gene TRBD2, 5 bases. The V end lost 3 bases, the J end lost 2 bases, and 11 bases lay between the germline ends. The germline V gene encodes CDR1 SEHNR and CDR2 FQNEAQ (reference sequence). The CDR3 has 14 residues. CDR3 sequence reads: CASSFLREPYEQYF. The CDR3, as DNA: TGTGCCAGCAGCTTCTTGAGGGAGCCCTACGAGCAGTACTTC.

This clonotype was detected a few times. The chain carries TRBV5-8 and TRBJ1-3; 8 nucleotides agree with TRBD1. Losses at the gene ends were 2 bases for V and 2 bases for J; bases not matched to a gene: 15. The germline V gene has CDR1 SGHTS and CDR2 YDEGEE. The CDR3 has 19 residues. CDR3 sequence: CASSLVFPGGAVTGNTIYF. The DNA of the CDR3 is TGTGCCAGCAGCTTAGTATTCCCAGGGGGCGCCGTCACTGGAAACACCATATATTTT. Based on the CDR3 plus reference TRBV5-8 and TRBJ1-3, the full variable domain is EAGVTQSPTHLIKTRGQQATLRCSPISGHTSVYWYQQALGLGLQFLLWYDEGEERNRGNFPPRFSGRQFPNYSSELNVNALELEDSALYLCASSLVFPGGAVTGNTIYFGEGSWLTVV.

This clonotype has only a few counts. The chain combines TRBV29-1 with TRBJ1-6; 7 bases map to TRBD1. With V trimmed by 5 bases and J by 7 bases, 5 bases remained unmatched. Germline loops: CDR1 SQVTM, CDR2 ANQGSEA. The length of the CDR3 is 13 residues. The CDR3 sequence is CSVMVRGNSPLHF. Here the CDR3 DNA reads TGCAGCGTTATGGTCAGGGGGAATTCACCCCTCCACTTT. Full variable domain (outside the CDR3, taken from reference TRBV29-1 and TRBJ1-6): SAVISQKPSRDICQRGTSLTIQCQVDSQVTMMFWYRQQPGQSLTLIATANQGSEATYESGFVIDKFPISRPNLTFSTLTVSNMSPEDSSIYLCSVMVRGNSPLHFGNGTRLTVT.

The chain uses TRBV25-1 and TRBJ2-2; the D call may be TRBD1 or TRBD2 (5 bases each). The length of the CDR3 is 14 residues. V lost 4 bases, J lost 3 bases, and 9 bases lay in between. Looked up from germline, CDR1 is MGHDK and CDR2 is SYGVNS. CDR3 DNA: TGTGCCAGCAGTGCAGGGACCCACACCGGGGAGCTGTTTTTT. Translating gives CASSAGTHTGELFF.

The gene calls are TRBV10-3 and TRBJ2-5; 7 bases are shared with TRBD1. Trimming at V came to 8 bases and at J to 3 bases, leaving 6 bases not matched to a gene. Germline V gene lookup returns CDR1 ENHRY and CDR2 SYGVKD. The CDR3 loop spans 13 amino acids. CDR3 sequence (DNA): TGTGCCATCCGGACAGGTTCGGAAGAGACCCAGTACTTC. This translates into CAIRTGSEETQYF.

This clonotype has more than one count but fewer than ten. The chain carries TRBV7-9 and TRBJ2-2; 10 nucleotides match TRBD2. Germline V lookup: CDR1 SEHNR, CDR2 FQNEAQ (reference sequence). V was pared by 5 bases and J by 2 bases, with 14 bases of the junction left unmatched. The CDR3 runs 19 residues. The CDR3 sequence is CASSPRVGLAGVNTGELFF. CDR3 coding DNA: TGTGCCAGCAGCCCCAGGGTAGGGCTAGCGGGAGTAAACACCGGGGAGCTGTTTTTT.

V usage is TRBV29-1 and J usage is TRBJ2-7; D gene unclear. From germline, CDR1 is SQVTM and CDR2 ANQGSEA. The V end lost 0 bases, the J end lost 2 bases, and 11 bases lay between the germline ends. This CDR3 contains 14 residues. CDR3 sequence: CSVEDLDGTYEQYF. Written as DNA, the CDR3 is TGCAGCGTTGAAGATCTCGACGGAACCTACGAGCAGTACTTC.

The CDR3 reads CASSPRAGGTYGYTF. The CDR3 DNA is TGCGCCAGCAGCCCCAGGGCAGGGGGCACCTATGGCTACACCTTC. V is TRBV4-1 and J is TRBJ1-2, with 8 bases identical to TRBD1. This CDR3 has 15 amino acids. V lost 4 bases and J lost 4; bases outside the gene matches: 8. Germline V gene lookup returns CDR1 MGHRA and CDR2 YSYEKL.

The chain uses TRBV30 and TRBJ2-7, with D perhaps matching TRBD1 (6 bases). The CDR3 runs to 14 residues. Germline values: CDR1 GTSNPN, CDR2 SVGIG (reference sequence). V lost 1 base, J lost 6 bases, and 16 bases lay in between. DNA for the CDR3: TGTGCCTGGAGTGAATGGGGGCCCCCTGGCGAGCAGTACTTC. Its protein product is CAWSEWGPPGEQYF.

The rearrangement links TRBV29-1 to TRBJ1-1; 8 nucleotides match TRBD1. This CDR3 spans 16 amino acids. Germline CDR1 is SQVTM and CDR2 is ANQGSEA. The junction had 15 bases not matched to a gene; V was cut back by 4 bases and J by 5 bases. CDR3 bases: TGCAGCGTTGGGAGTATGAGGGACAGGTTGGTGACTGAAGCTTTCTTT. Translating it yields CSVGSMRDRLVTEAFF.

This clonotype was detected only a few times. V and J are TRBV27 and TRBJ2-1, with 11 positions matching TRBD2. This CDR3 region has 15 residues. In germline, CDR1 is MNHEY, CDR2 SMNVEV (reference sequence). J was trimmed by 3 bases and V by 5 bases; bases with no gene match: 3. The DNA for the CDR3 is TGTGCCAGCAGTATGGGACTAGCGGACTACAATGAGCAGTTCTTC. Amino acids: CASSMGLADYNEQFF.

This clonotype occurred many times. This chain joins TRBV7-8 and TRBJ2-1, with 9 bases identical to TRBD1. This CDR3 is built from 18 residues. Germline trimming cut 5 bases from V and 10 bases from J; bases unmatched to any gene: 21. The germline gives CDR1 SGHVS, CDR2 FQNEAQ. The CDR3, as DNA: TGTGCCAGCAGCCGAAGCAGGAGTTGGGACAGGGCAGCGGGCGAGCAGTTCTTC. This sequence encodes CASSRSRSWDRAAGEQFF.

A word on this clonotype: One junction end does not reproduce the germline sequence, and a read error may be involved. The chain is built from TRBV30 and TRBJ1-2; no clear D gene. CDR1 and CDR2 (germline): GTSNPN, SVGIG (reference sequence). CDR3 size: 13 residues. CDR3 nucleotides: TGTGCCTGGAGTCCTGGTCCCAACTATGGCTCCACCTTC. It translates to CAWSPGPNYGSTF.

The table lists this clonotype with many counts. This chain connects TRBV3-1 to TRBJ2-3; 7 nucleotides align to TRBD2. The CDR3 consists of 16 residues. V trimming: 2 bases; J trimming: 3 bases; junction bases outside the gene matches: 8. Per germline, CDR1 LGHDT and CDR2 YNNKEL (reference sequence). The CDR3 sequence: CASSQFEGGMTDTQYF. CDR3 nucleotide sequence: TGTGCCAGCAGCCAATTTGAGGGAGGGATGACAGATACGCAGTATTTT.

This clonotype was observed many times. V and J are TRBV20-1 and TRBJ2-4; D may be TRBD2 (6 bases). Germline-derived CDR1 and CDR2 are DFQATT and SNEGSKA (reference sequence). CDR3 length: 16 amino acids. Trimming removed 0 bases from V and 3 bases from J, with 15 bases in between. CDR3 amino acids: CSARDFSGFVKNIQYF. The CDR3 DNA reads TGCAGTGCTAGAGATTTTAGCGGATTTGTCAAAAACATTCAGTACTTC.